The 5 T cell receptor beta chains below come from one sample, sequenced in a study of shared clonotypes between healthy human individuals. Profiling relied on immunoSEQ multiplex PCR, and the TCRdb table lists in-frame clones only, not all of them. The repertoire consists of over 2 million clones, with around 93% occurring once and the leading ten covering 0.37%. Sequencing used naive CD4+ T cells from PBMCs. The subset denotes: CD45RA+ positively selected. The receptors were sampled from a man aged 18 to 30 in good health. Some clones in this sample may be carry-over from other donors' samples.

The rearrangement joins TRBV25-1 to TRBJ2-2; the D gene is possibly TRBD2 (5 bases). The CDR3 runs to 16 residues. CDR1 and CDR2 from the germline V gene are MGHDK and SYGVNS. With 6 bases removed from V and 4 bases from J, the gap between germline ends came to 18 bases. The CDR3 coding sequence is TGTGCCAGCAGGAACAGAGGGTTCGACTTCACCGGGGAGCTGTTTTTT. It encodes CASRNRGFDFTGELFF. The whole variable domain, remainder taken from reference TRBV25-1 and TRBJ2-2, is EADIYQTPRYLVIGTGKKITLECSQTMGHDKMYWYQQDPGMELHLIHYSYGVNSTEKGDLSSESTVSRIRTEHFPLTLESARPSHTSQYLCASRNRGFDFTGELFFGEGSRLTVL.

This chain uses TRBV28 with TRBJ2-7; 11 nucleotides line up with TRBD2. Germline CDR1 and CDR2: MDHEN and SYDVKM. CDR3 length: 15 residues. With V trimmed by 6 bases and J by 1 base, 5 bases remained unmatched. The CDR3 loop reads CASRSSGRSSYEQYF. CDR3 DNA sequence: TGTGCCAGCAGGTCTAGCGGGAGGTCTTCCTACGAGCAGTACTTC. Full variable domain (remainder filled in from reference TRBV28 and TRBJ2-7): DVKVTQSSRYLVKRTGEKVFLECVQDMDHENMFWYRQDPGLGLRLIYFSYDVKMKEKGDIPEGYSVSREKKERFSLILESASTNQTSMYLCASRSSGRSSYEQYFGPGTRLTVT.

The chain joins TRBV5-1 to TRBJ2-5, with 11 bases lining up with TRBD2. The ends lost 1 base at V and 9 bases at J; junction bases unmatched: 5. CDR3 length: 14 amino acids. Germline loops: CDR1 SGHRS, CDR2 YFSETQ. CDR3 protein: CASSLRLAGGAQYF. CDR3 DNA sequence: TGCGCCAGCAGCTTGCGGCTAGCGGGGGGAGCCCAGTACTTC.

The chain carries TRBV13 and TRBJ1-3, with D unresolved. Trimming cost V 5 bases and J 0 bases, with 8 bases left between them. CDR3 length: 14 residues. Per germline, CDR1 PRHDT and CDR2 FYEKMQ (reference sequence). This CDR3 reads CASSSLGSGNTIYF. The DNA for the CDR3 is TGTGCCAGCAGCAGCCTTGGCTCTGGAAACACCATATATTTT. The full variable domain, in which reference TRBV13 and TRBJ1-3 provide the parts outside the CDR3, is AAGVIQSPRHLIKEKRETATLKCYPIPRHDTVYWYQQGPGQDPQFLISFYEKMQSDKGSIPDRFSAQQFSDYHSELNMSSLELGDSALYFCASSSLGSGNTIYFGEGSWLTVV.

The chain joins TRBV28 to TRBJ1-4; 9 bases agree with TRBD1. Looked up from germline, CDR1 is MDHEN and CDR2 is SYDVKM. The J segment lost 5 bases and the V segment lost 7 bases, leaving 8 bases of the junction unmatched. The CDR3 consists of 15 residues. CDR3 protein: CASTTSGTGNEKLFF. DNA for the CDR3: TGTGCCAGCACCACTTCCGGGACAGGGAATGAAAAACTGTTTTTT.